Listed here are 5 T cell receptor beta chains from one sample, sequenced in a study of OX40 agonist ivuxolimab in advanced cancers. Some clones are missing from TCRdb's copy, which holds only in-frame ones; the method was immunoSEQ multiplex PCR. The data contain approximately 37,000 clones, approximately 80% of them singletons. The sample was CD4+ or CD8+ T cells sorted from blood, taken in a trial of the OX40 agonist ivuxolimab. All receptors derive from an adult with an advanced solid tumor such as melanoma, head and neck, liver or kidney cancer.

This clone was counted a single time. The rearrangement links TRBV5-1 to TRBJ1-4; D call uncertain. Trimming shortened V by 7 bases and J by 1 base, and 14 bases separated the two germline ends. Germline CDR1 reads SGHRS; CDR2 reads YFSETQ. The CDR3 length is 15 residues. The CDR3 DNA is TGCGCCAGCTTTCTGGGAGTGGGAACTAATGAAAAACTGTTTTTT. Translated: CASFLGVGTNEKLFF.

The V and J genes are TRBV4-3 and TRBJ2-3, with a tentative D call TRBD2 (6 bases). The germline V gene has CDR1 LGHNA and CDR2 YSLEER. CDR3 length equals 16 residues. Trimming stripped 0 bases from V and 2 bases from J, with 12 bases between. CDR3 sequence (DNA): TGCGCCAGCAGCCAAGAGGTTGGACTAATCACAGATACGCAGTATTTT. Protein: CASSQEVGLITDTQYF.

V and J are TRBV14 and TRBJ2-2; 13 nucleotides match TRBD2. This CDR3 is 15 amino acids long. J gave up 7 bases and V 4 bases, and 3 bases lay outside the gene matches. CDR1 SGHDN and CDR2 FVKESK come from the germline V gene. CDR3 in DNA: TGTGCCAGCAGCCCCAGACTAGCGGGGGGCGGGGAGCTGTTTTTT. The encoded protein is CASSPRLAGGGELFF.

This clone was counted a single time. Distinct nucleotide sequences in the sample also encode this CDR3. The chain recombines TRBV5-4 with TRBJ2-3; D gene ambiguous. The CDR3 is made up of 12 amino acids. Trimming left V 0 bases short and J 5 bases short, with 4 bases between. Germline assignment: CDR1 SGHNT and CDR2 YYREEE (reference sequence). Here the CDR3 DNA reads TGTGCCAGCAGCTTGGAGGGAGATACGCAGTATTTT. Protein: CASSLEGDTQYF.

The chain couples TRBV13 to TRBJ1-1, with D maybe TRBD1 (5 bases). V lost 4 bases and J 5 bases, leaving 11 bases between the germline ends. From germline, CDR1 is PRHDT and CDR2 FYEKMQ (reference sequence). There are 13 residues in the CDR3. The CDR3 sequence is CASSSQGGTEAFF. Here the CDR3 DNA reads TGTGCCAGCAGCTCCCAGGGTGGGACTGAAGCTTTCTTT.